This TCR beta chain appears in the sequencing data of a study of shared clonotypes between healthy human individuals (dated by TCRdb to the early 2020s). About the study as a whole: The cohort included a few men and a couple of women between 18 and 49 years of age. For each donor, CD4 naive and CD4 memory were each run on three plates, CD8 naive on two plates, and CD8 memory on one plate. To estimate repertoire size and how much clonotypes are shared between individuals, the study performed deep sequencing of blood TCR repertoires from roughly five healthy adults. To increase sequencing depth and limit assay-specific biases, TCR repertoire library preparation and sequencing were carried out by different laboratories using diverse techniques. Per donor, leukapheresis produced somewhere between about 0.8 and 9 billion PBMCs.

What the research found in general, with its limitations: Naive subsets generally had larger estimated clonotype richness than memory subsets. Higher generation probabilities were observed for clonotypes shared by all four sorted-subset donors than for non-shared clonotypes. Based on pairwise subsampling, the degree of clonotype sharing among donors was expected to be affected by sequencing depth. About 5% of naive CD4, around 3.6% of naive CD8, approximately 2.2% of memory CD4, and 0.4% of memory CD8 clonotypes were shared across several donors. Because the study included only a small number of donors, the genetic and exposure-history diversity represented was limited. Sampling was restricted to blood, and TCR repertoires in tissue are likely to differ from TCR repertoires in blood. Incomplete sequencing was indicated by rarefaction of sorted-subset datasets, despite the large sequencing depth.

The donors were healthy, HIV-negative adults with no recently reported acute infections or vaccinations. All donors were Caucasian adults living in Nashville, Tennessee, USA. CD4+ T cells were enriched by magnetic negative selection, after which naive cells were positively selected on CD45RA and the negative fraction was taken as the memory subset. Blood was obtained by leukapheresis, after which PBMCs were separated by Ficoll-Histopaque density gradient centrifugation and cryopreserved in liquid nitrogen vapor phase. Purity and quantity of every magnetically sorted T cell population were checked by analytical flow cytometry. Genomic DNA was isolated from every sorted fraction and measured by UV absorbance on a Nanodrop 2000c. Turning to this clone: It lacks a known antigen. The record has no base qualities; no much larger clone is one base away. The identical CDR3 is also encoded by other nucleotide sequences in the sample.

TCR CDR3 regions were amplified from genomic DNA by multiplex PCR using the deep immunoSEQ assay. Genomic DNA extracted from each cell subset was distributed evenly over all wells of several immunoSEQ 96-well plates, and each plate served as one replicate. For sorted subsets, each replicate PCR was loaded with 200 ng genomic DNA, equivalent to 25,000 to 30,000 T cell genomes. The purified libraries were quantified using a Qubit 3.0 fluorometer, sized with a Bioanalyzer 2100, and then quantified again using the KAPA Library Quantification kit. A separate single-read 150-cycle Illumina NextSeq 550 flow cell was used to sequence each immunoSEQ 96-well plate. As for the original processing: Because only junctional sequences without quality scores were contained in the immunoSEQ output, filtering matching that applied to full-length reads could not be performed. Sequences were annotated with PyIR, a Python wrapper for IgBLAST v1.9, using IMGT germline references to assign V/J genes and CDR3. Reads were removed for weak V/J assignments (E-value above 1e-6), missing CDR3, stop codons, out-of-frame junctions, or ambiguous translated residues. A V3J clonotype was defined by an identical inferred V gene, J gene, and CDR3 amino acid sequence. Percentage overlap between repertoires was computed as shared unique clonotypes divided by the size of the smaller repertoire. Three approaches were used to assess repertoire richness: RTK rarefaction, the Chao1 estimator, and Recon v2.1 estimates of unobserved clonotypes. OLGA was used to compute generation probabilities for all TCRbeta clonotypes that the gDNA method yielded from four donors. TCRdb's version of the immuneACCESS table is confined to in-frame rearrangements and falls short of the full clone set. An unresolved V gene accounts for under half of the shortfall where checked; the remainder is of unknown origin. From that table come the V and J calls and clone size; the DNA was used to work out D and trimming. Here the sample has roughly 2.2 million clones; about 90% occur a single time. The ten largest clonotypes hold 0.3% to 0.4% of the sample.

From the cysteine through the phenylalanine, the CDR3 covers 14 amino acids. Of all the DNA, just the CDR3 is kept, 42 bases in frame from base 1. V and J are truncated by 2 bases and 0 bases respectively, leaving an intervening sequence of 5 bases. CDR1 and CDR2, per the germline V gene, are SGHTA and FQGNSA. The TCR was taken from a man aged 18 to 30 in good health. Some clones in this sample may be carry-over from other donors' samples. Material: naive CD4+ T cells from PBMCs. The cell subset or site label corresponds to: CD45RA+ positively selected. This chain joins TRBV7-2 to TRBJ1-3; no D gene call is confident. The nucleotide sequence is TGTGCCAGCAGCTTAAGACCCTCTGGAAACACCATATATTTT. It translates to CASSLRPSGNTIYF.